This TCR beta chain was sequenced for a study of regulatory T cells in long-lasting Graves disease. Study-wide context: It was over 5 years of antithyroid drugs, with positive TSH receptor antibodies, that meant persistent Graves' disease.

Trimming cost V 6 bases and J 7 bases; bases outside gene matches: 5. The CDR3 loop spans 14 amino acids. Per the germline V gene, CDR1 is MNHNS and CDR2 is SASEGT. The authors built TCR beta libraries using iRepertoire HTBI primers and Arm-PCR of CDR3 regions. MiXCR was run by TCRdb on the multiplex PCR reads, yielding one entry per CDR3 protein. The profile shows a few hundred thousand distinct CDR3 sequences, 23% of them singletons. Time point described: persistent/refractory GD, antithyroid drugs over 5 years with positive TRAb. Making the TCR library involved RNA that had been extracted from PBMCs. This clonotype was observed many times.

The sample in question was peripheral blood mononuclear cells (PBMCs), obtained when the disease was refractory, from a patient treated with antithyroid drugs. The rearrangement joins TRBV6-1 to TRBJ2-7; 14 nucleotides align to TRBD2. The clonotype was recovered from a female donor with Graves disease. The CDR3 loop is CASSQGLAGEEQYF. As DNA, the CDR3 is TGTGCCAGCAGCCAGGGACTAGCGGGAGAAGAGCAGTACTTC.